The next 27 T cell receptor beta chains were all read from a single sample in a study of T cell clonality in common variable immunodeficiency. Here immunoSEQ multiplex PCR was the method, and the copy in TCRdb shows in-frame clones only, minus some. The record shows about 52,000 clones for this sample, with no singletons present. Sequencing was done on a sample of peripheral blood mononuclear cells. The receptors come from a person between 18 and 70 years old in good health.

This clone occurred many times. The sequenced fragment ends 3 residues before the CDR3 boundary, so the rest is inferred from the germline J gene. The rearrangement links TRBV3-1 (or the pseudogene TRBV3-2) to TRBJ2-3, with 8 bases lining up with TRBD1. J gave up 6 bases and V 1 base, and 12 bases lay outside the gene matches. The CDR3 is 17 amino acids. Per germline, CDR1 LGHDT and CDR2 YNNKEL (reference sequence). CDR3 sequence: CASSQVPKGQALDTQYF. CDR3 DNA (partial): TGTGCCAGCAGCCAAGTCCCGAAGGGACAGGCACTTGATACG.

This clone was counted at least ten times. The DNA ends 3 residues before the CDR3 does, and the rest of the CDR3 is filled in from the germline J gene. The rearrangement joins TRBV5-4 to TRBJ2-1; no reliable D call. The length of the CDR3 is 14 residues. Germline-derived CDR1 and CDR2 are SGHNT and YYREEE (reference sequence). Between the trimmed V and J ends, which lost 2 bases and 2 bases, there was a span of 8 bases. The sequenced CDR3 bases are TGTGCCAGCAGCTTTAATCCTACCTACAATGAG. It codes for CASSFNPTYNE. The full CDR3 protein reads CASSFNPTYNEQFF.

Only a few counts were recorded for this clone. The CDR3 DNA, read in part, is TGTGCCAGCAGCTTAGGCGAGTGGTCCTACGAG. Encoded protein: CASSLGEWSYE. Given in full, the CDR3 is CASSLGEWSYEQYF. V and J are TRBV7-9 and TRBJ2-7; D is unclear. The read stops 3 residues short of the end of the CDR3; the missing end is completed from the germline J gene. The CDR3 has 14 amino acids. With 1 base removed from V and 1 base from J, the gap between germline ends came to 8 bases. Germline values: CDR1 SEHNR, CDR2 FQNEAQ (reference sequence).

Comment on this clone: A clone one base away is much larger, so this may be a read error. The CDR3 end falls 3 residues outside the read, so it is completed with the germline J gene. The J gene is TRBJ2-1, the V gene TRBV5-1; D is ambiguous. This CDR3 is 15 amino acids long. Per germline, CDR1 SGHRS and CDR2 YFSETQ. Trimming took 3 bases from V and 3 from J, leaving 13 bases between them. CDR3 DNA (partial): TGCGCCAGCAGCTCGTTAGGGTACGGCTACAATGAG. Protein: CASSSLGYGYNE. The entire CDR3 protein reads CASSSLGYGYNEQFF.

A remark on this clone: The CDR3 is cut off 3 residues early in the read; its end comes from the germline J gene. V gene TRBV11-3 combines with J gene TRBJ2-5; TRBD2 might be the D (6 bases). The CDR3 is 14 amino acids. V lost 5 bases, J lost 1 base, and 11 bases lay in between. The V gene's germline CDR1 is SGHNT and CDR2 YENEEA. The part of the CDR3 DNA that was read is TGTGCCAGCAGCCTCGGGACTTCCCAAGAGACC. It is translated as CASSLGTSQET. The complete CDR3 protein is CASSLGTSQETQYF. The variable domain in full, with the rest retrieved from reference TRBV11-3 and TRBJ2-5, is EAGVVQSPRYKIIEKKQPVAFWCNPISGHNTLYWYLQNLGQGPELLIRYENEEAVDDSQLPKDRFSAERLKGVDSTLKIQPAELGDSAVYLCASSLGTSQETQYFGPGTRLLVL.

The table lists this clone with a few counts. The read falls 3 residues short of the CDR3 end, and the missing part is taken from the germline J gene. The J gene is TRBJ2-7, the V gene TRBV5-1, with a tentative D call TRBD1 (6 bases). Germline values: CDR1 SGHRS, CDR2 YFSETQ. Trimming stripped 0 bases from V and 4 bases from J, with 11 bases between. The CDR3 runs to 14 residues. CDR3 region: CASSLVQGPYEQYF. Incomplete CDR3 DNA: TGCGCCAGCAGCTTGGTACAGGGACCTTACGAG.

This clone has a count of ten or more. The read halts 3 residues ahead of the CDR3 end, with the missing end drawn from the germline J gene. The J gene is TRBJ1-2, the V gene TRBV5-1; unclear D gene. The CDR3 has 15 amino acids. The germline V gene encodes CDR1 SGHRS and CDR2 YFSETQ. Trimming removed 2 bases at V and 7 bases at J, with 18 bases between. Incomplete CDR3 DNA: TGCGCCAGCAGCTTTGGGCAGCTCGAAAAGTCTGGC. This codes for CASSFGQLEKSG. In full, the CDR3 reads CASSFGQLEKSGYTF.

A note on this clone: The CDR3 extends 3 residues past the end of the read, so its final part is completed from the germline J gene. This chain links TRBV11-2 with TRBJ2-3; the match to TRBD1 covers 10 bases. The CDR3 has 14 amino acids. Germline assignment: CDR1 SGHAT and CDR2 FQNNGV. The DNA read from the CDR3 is TGTGCCAGCAGCCCCGGGACAGGGGTTGAGACG. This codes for CASSPGTGVET. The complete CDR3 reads CASSPGTGVETQYF.

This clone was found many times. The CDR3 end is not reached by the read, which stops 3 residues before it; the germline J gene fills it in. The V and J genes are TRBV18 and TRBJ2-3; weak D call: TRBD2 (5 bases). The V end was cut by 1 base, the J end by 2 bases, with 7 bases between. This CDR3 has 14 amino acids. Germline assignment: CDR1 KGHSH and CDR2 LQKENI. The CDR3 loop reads CASSPQRTTDTQYF. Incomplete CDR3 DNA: TGTGCCAGCTCACCACAGCGGACCACAGATACG.

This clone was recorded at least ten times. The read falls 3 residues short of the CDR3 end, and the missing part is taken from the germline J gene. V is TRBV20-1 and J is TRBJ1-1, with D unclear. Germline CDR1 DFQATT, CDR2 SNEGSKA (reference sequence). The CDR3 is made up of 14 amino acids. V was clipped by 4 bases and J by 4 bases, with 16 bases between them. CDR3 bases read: TGCAGTGCTAACCGCGGGGAGGAGGGCACTGAA. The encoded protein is CSANRGEEGTE. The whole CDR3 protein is CSANRGEEGTEAFF.

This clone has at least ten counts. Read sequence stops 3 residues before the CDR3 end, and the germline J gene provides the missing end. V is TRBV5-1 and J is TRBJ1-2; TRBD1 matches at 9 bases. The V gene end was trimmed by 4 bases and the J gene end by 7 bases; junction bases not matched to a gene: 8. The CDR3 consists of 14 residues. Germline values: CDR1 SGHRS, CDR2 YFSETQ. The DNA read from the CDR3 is TGCGCCAGCAGCGCCCGGGACAGGGAAGTTGGC. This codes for CASSARDREVG. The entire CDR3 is CASSARDREVGYTF.

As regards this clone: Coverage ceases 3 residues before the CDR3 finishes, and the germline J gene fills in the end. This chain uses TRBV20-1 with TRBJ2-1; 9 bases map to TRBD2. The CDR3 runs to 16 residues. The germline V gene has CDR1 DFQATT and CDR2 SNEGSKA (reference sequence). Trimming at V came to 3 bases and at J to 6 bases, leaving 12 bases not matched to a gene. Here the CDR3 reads CSARMSRGRVGNEQFF. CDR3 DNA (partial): TGCAGTGCTAGGATGAGTCGCGGGAGGGTCGGCAATGAG.

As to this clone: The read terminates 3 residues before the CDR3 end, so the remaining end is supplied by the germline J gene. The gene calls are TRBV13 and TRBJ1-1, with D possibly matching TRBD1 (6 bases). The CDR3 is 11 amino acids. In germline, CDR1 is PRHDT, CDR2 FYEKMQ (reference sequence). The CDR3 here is CASSLGQPAFF. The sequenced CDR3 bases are TGTGCCAGCAGCCTCGGACAGCCA.

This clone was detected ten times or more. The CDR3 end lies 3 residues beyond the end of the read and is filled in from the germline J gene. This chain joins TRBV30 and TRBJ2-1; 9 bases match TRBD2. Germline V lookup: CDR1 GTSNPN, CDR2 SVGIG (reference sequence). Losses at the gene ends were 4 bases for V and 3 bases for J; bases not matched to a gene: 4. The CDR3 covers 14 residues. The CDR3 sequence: CAWMSSGSYNEQFF. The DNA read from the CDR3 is TGTGCCTGGATGAGTAGCGGGAGCTACAATGAG. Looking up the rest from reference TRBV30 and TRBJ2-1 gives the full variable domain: SQTIHQWPATLVQPVGSPLSLECTVEGTSNPNLYWYRQAAGRGLQLLFYSVGIGQISSEVPQNLSASRPQDRQFILSSKKLLLSDSGFYLCAWMSSGSYNEQFFGPGTRLTVL.

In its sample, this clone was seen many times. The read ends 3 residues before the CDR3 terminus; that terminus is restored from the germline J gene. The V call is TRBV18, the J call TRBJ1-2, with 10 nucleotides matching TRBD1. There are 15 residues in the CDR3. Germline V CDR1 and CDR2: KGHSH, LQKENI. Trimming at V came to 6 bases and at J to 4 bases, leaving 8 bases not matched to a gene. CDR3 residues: CASSLDRGLSYGYTF. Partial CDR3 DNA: TGTGCCAGCTCCCTCGACAGGGGGCTTAGCTATGGC.

The covered CDR3 bases are TGTGCCAGCAGCTTAGCTGACAGCTACGAG. It yields the protein CASSLADSYE. The full CDR3 reads CASSLADSYEQYF. This rearrangement joins TRBV7-9 to TRBJ2-7, with D tentatively TRBD1 (5 bases). The sequenced fragment ends 3 residues before the CDR3 boundary, so the rest is inferred from the germline J gene. The CDR3 extends over 13 amino acids. Germline V gene data show CDR1 as SEHNR and CDR2 as FQNEAQ (reference sequence). The V gene lost 0 bases and the J gene lost 3 bases, with 6 bases spanning the gap.

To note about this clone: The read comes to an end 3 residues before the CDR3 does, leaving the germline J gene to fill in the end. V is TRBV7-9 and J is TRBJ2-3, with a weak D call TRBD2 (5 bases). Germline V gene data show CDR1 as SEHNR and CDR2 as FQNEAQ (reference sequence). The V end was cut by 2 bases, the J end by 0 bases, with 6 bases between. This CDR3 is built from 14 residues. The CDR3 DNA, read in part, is TGTGCCAGCAGCTTAAGAGGGAGCACAGATACG. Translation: CASSLRGSTDT. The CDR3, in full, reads CASSLRGSTDTQYF.

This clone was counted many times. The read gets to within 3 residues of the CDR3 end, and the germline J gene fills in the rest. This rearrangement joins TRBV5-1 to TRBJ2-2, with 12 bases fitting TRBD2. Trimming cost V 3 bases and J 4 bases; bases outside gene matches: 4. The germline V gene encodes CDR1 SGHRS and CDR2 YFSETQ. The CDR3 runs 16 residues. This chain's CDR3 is CASSSSGRGSTGELFF. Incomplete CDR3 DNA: TGCGCCAGCAGCTCTAGCGGGAGGGGTAGCACCGGGGAG.

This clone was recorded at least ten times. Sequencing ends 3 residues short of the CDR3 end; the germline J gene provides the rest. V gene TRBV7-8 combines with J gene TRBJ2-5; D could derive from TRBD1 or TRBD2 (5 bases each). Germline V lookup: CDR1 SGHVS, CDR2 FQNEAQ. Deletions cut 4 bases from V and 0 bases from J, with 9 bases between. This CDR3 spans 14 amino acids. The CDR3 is CASSSRGDQETQYF. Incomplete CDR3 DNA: TGTGCCAGCAGCTCCCGAGGGGACCAAGAGACC.

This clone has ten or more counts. CDR3 in amino acids: CASSLTSGRRFYNEQFF. Partial CDR3 DNA: TGTGCCAGCAGCTTAACTAGCGGGAGGAGGTTCTACAATGAG. The rearrangement links TRBV7-3 to TRBJ2-1, with 10 bases matching TRBD2. The read comes to an end 3 residues before the CDR3 does, leaving the germline J gene to fill in the end. The CDR3 has 17 amino acids. The ends lost 0 bases at V and 3 bases at J; junction bases unmatched: 5. Germline CDR1 and CDR2: SGHTA and FQGTGA.

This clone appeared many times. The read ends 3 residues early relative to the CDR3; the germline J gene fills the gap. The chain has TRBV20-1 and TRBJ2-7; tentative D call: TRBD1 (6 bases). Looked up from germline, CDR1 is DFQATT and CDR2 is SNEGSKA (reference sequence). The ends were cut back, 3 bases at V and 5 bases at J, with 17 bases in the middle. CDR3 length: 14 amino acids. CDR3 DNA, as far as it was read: TGCAGTGCTAGGGATCCGCAGGGGTTCCACGAG. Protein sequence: CSARDPQGFHE. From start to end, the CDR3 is CSARDPQGFHEQYF.

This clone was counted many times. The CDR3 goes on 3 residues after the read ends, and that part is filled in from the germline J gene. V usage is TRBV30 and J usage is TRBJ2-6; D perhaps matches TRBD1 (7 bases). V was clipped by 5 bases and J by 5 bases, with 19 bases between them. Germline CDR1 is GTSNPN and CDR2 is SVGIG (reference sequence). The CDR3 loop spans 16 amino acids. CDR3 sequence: CAWRRGRSERANVLTF. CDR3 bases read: TGTGCCTGGCGGAGGGGGCGCTCGGAGCGGGCCAACGTC.

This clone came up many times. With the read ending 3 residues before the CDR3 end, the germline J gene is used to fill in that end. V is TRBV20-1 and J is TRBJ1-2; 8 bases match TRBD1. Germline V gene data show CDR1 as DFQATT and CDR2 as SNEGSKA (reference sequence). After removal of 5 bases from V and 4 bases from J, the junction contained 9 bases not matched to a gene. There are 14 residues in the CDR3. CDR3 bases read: TGCAGTGCTCAACTCAGGGGGCACCTCTATGGC. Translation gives CSAQLRGHLYG. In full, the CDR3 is CSAQLRGHLYGYTF.

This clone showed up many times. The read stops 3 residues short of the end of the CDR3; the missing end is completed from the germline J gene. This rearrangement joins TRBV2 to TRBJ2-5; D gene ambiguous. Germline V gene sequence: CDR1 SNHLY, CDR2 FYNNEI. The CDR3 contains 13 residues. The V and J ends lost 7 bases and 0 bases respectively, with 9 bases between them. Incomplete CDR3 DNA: TGTGCCAGCATAGTAGACAACCAAGAGACC. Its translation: CASIVDNQET. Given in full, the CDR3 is CASIVDNQETQYF.

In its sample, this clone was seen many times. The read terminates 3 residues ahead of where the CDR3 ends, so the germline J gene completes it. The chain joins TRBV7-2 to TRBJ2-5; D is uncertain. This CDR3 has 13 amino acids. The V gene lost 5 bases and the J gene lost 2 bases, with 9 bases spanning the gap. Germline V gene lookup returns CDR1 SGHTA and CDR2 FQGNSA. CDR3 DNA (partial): TGTGCCAGCAGCCCCCCCCCGCAAGAGACC. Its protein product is CASSPPPQET. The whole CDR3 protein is CASSPPPQETQYF.

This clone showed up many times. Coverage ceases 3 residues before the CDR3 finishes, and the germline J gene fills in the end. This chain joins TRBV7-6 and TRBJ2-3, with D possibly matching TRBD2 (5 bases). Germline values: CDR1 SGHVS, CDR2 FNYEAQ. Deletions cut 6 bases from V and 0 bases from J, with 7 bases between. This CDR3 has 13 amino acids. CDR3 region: CASRPSSTDTQYF. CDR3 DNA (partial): TGTGCCAGCAGACCTAGCAGCACAGATACG.

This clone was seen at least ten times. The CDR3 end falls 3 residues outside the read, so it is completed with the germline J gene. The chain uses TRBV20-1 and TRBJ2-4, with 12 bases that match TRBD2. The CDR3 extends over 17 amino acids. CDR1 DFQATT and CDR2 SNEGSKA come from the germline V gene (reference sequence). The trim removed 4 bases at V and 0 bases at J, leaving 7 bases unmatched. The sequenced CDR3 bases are TGCAGTGCTATACCGGGACTAGCGGGCCTAGCCAAAAACATT. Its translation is CSAIPGLAGLAKNI. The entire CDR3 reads CSAIPGLAGLAKNIQYF.